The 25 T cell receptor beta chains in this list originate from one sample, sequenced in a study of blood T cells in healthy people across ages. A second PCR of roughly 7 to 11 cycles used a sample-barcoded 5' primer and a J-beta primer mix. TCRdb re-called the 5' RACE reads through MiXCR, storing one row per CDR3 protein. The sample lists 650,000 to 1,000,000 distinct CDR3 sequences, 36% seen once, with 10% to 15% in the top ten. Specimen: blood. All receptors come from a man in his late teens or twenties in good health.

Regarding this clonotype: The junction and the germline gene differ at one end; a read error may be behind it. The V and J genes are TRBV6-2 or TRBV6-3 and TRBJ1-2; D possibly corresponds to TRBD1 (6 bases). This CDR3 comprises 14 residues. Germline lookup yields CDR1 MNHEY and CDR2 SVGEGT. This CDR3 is CAGSDRTRRYGYTF. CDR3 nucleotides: TGTGCCGGCAGTGACAGGACGAGGAGGTATGGCTACACCTTC.

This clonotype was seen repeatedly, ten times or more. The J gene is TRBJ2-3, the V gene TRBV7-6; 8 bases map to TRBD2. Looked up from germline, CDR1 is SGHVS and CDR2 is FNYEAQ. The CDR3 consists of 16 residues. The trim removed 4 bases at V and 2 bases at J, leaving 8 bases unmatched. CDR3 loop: CASSSRSGGYTDTQYF. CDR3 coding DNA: TGTGCCAGCAGCTCCCGGAGCGGGGGTTACACAGATACGCAGTATTTT.

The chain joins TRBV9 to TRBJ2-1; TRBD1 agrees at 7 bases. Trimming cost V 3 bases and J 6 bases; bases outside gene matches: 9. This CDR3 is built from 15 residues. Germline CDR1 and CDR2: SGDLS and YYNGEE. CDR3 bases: TGTGCCAGCAGCGCGACAGGGTTTGATTTCAATGAGCAGTTCTTC. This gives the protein CASSATGFDFNEQFF.

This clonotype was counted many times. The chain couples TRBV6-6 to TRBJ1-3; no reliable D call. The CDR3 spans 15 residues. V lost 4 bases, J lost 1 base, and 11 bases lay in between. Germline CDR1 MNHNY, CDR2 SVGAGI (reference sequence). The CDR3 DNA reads TGTGCCAGCAGTTTCTTAATTGGTTCTGGAAACACCATATATTTT. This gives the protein CASSFLIGSGNTIYF.

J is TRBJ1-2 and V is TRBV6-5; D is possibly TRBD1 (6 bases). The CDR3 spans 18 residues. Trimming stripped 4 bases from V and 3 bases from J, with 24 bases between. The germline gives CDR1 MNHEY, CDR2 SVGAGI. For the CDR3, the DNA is TGTGCCAGCAGTTTAAGGGGGGGGCTGGAGGTTGGTGACTATGGCTACACCTTC. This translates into CASSLRGGLEVGDYGYTF.

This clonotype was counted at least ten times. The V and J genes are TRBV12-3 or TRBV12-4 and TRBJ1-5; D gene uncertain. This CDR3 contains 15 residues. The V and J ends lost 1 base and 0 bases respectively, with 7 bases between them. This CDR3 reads CASSLVRDSNQPQHF. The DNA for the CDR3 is TGTGCCAGCAGTTTAGTAAGGGATAGCAATCAGCCCCAGCATTTT.

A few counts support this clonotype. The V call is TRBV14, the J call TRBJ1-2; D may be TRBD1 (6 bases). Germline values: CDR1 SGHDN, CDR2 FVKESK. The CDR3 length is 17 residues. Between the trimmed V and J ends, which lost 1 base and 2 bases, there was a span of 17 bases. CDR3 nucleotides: TGTGCCAGCAGCCAAGGTTTTTCAGGGGCCGTAAACTATGGCTACACCTTC. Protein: CASSQGFSGAVNYGYTF. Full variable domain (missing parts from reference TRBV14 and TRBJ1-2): EAGVTQFPSHSVIEKGQTVTLRCDPISGHDNLYWYRRVMGKEIKFLLHFVKESKQDESGMPNNRFLAERTGGTYSTLKVQPAELEDSGVYFCASSQGFSGAVNYGYTFGSGTRLTVV.

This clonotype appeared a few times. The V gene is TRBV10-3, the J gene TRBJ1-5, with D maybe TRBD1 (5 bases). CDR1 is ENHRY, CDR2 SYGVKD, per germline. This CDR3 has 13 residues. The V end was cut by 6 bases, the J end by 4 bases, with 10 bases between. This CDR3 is CAISGTANQPQHF. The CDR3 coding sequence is TGTGCCATCAGCGGGACGGCAAATCAGCCCCAGCATTTT.

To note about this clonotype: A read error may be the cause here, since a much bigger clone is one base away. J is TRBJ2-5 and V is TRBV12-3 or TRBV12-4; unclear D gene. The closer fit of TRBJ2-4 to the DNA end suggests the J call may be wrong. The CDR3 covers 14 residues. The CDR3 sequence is CASSVKASQNIQYF. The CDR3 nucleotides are TGTGCCAGCAGTGTCAAGGCCTCCCAAAACATTCAGTACTTC.

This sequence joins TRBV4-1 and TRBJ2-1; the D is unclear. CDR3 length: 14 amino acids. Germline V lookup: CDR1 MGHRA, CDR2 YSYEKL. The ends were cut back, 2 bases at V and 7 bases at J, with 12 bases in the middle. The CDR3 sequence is CASSQPIEENEQFF. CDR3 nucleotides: TGCGCCAGCAGCCAACCCATTGAGGAGAATGAGCAGTTCTTC.

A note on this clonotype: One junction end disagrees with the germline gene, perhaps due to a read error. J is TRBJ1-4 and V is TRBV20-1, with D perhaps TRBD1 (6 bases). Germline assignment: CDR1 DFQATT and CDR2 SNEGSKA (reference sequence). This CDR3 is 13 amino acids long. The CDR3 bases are TGCAGTGCTACTGGACAGACTAATGAAAAACCGTTTTTT. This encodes CSATGQTNEKPFF.

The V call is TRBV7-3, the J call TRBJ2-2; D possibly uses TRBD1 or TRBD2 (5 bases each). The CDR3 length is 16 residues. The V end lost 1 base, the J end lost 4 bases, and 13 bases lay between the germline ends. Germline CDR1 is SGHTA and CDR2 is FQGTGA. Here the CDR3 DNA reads TGTGCCAGCAGCTTAAGTGGGGGAAAGGGCACCGGGGAGCTGTTTTTT. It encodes CASSLSGGKGTGELFF.

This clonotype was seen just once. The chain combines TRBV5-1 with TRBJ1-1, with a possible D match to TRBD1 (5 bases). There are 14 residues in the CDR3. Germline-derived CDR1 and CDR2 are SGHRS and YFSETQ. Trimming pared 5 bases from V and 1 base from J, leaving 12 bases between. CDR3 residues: CASRGPGGNTEAFF. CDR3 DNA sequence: TGCGCCAGCAGGGGACCGGGCGGGAACACTGAAGCTTTCTTT.

CDR3 nucleotides: TGCGCCAGCAGCTTGTTACTGGGGCCGGCTGGAAACACCATATATTTT. Its protein is CASSLLLGPAGNTIYF. The V call is TRBV5-1, the J call TRBJ1-3, with D perhaps matching TRBD1 (5 bases). The CDR3 has 16 amino acids. Germline CDR1 SGHRS, CDR2 YFSETQ. Trimming cost V 1 base and J 2 bases, with 13 bases left between them.

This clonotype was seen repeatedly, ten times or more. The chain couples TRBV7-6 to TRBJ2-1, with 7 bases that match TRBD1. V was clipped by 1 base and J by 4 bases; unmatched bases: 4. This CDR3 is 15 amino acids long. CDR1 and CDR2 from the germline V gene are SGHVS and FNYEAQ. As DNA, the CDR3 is TGTGCCAGCAGCTTAGTCCAGGGGGAATACAATGAGCAGTTCTTC. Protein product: CASSLVQGEYNEQFF.

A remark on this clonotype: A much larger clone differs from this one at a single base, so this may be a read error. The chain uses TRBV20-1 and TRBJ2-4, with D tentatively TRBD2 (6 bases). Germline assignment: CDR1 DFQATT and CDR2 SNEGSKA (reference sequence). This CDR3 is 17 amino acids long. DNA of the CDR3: TGCAGCGCTCGAGCGGGCGCTGTGACCCTAACCAAAAACATTCAGTACTTC. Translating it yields CSARAGAVTLTKNIQYF.

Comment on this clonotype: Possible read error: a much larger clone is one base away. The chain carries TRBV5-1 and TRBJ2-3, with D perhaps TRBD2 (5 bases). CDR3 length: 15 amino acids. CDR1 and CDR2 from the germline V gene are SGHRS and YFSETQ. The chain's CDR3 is CAGSLEAPSTDTQYF. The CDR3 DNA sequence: TGCGCCGGCAGCTTGGAGGCTCCTAGCACAGATACGCAGTATTTT.

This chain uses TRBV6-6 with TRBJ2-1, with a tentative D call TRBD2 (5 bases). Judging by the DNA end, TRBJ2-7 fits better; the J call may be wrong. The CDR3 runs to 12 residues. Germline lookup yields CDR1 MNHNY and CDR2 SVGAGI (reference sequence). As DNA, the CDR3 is TGTGCCAGCAGTTACGACGGGAATGAGCAGTACTTC. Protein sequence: CASSYDGNEQYF.

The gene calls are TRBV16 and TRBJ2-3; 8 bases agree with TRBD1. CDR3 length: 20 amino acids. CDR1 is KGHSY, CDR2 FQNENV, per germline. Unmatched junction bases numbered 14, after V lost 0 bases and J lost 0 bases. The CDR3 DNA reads TGTGCCAGCAGCCAATCGGGACAGGCTTACCTCCTAACTAGCACAGATACGCAGTATTTT. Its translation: CASSQSGQAYLLTSTDTQYF.

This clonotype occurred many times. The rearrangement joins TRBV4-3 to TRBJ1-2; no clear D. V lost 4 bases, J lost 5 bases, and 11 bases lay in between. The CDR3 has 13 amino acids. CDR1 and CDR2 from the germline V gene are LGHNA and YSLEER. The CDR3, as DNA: TGCGCCAGCAGCCGGGATCTTGGGTATGGCTACACCTTC. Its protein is CASSRDLGYGYTF.

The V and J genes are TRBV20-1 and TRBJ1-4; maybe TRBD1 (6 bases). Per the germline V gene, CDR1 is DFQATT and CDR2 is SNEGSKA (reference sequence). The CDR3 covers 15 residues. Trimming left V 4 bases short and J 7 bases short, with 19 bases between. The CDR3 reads CSATRGARGGEKLFF. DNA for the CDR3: TGCAGTGCTACACGGGGGGCGCGGGGCGGTGAAAAACTGTTTTTT.

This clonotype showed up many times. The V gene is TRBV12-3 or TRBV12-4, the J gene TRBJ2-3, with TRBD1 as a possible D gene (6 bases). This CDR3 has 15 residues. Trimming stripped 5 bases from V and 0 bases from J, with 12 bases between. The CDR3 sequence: CASSADRTSTDTQYF. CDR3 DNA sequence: TGTGCCAGCAGTGCGGACAGAACTAGCACAGATACGCAGTATTTT.

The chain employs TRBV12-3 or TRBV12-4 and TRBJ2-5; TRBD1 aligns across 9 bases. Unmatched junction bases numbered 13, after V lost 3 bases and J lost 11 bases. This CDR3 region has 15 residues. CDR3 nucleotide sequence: TGTGCCAGCAGTTTCGGGGACAGGGAAAACAATGAGCAGTACTTC. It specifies CASSFGDRENNEQYF.

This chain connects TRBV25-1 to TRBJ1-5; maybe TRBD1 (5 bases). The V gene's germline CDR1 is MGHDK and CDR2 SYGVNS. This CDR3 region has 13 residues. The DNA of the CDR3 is TGTGCTGCGGGGCAGGGTGGTGTGCAGCCCCAGCATTTT. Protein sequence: CAAGQGGVQPQHF.

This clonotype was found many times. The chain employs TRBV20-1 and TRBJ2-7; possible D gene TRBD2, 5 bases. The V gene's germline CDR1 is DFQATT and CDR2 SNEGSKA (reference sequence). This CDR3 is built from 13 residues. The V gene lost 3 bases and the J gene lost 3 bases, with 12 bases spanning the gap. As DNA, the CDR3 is TGCAGTGCTAGCCGGGCGGGCATCTACGAGCAGTACTTC. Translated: CSASRAGIYEQYF.